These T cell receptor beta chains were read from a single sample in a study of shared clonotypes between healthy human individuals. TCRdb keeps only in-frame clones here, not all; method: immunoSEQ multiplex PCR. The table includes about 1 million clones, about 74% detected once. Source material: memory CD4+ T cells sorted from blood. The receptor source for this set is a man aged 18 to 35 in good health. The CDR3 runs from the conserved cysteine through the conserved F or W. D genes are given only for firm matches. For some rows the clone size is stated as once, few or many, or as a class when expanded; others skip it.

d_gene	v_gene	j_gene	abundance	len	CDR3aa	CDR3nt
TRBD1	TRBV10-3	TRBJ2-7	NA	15	CAIRGRGGQDYEQYF	TGTGCCATCAGGGGTAGAGGGGGACAGGACTACGAGCAGTACTTC
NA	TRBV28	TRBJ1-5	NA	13	CASINGGGRPQHF	TGTGCCAGTATAAACGGGGGAGGGCGGCCCCAGCATTTT
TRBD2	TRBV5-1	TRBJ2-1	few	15	CASTVTGTSTNEQFF	TGCGCCAGCACCGTAACCGGGACTAGCACAAATGAGCAGTTCTTC
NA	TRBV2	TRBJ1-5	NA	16	CASSRGQSVSNRPQHF	TGTGCCAGCAGTAGAGGGCAGAGCGTTAGCAATCGCCCCCAGCATTTT
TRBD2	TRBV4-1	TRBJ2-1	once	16	CASSQDRVAGYNEQFF	TGCGCCAGCAGCCAAGATAGGGTAGCGGGGTACAATGAGCAGTTCTTC
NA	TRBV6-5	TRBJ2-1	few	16	CASSYRPGTLPNEQFF	TGTGCCAGCAGTTACCGTCCCGGGACACTGCCTAATGAGCAGTTCTTC
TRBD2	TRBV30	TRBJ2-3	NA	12	CACSGNTDTQYF	TGTGCCTGTAGCGGGAACACAGATACGCAGTATTTT
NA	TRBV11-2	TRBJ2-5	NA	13	CASSLDLRETQYF	TGTGCCAGCAGCTTAGATTTGAGGGAGACCCAGTACTTC
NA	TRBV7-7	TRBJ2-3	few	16	CASSLGTGGSGDTQYF	TGTGCTAGCAGCTTAGGGACCGGGGGAAGCGGAGATACGCAGTATTTT
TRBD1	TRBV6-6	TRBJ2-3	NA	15	CASSPTGAATDTQYF	TGTGCCAGCAGTCCGACAGGGGCGGCCACAGATACGCAGTATTTT
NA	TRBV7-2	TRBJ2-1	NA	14	CASRARLMGHEQFF	TGTGCCAGCAGGGCTCGCCTAATGGGTCATGAGCAGTTCTTC
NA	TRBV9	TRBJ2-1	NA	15	CASSAADYIYNEQFF	TGTGCCAGCAGCGCGGCGGACTACATCTACAATGAGCAGTTCTTC
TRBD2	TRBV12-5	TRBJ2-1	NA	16	CASGLTLAGGPVEQFF	TGTGCTAGTGGTTTGACATTAGCGGGAGGGCCGGTTGAGCAGTTCTTC
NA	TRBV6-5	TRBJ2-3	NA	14	CASSYSIRGDTQYF	TGTGCCAGCAGTTACTCGATCCGCGGAGATACGCAGTATTTT
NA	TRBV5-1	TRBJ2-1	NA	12	CASSWQGDEQFF	TGCGCCAGCAGCTGGCAGGGTGATGAGCAGTTCTTC
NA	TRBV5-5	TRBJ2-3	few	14	CASSSRQAPDTQYF	TGTGCCAGCAGCTCAAGACAGGCCCCAGATACGCAGTATTTT
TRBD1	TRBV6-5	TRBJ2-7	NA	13	CASSGQGARDWYF	TGTGCCAGCAGCGGACAGGGGGCTCGGGATTGGTACTTC
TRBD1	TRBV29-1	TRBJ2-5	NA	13	CSAETGFQETQYF	TGCAGCGCCGAGACAGGGTTCCAAGAGACCCAGTACTTC
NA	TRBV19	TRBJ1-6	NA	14	CASSIEKSHSPLHF	TGTGCCAGTAGTATAGAAAAATCCCATTCACCCCTCCACTTT
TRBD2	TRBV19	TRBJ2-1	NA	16	CASTTLSGSGYNEQFF	TGTGCCAGTACTACTCTTAGCGGGAGCGGGTACAATGAGCAGTTCTTC
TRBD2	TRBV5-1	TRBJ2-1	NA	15	CASSLVGTSFNEQFF	TGCGCCAGCAGCTTGGTGGGGACTAGTTTCAATGAGCAGTTCTTC
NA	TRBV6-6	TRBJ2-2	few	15	CASSPGGQNTGELFF	TGTGCCAGCAGCCCGGGGGGCCAGAACACCGGGGAGCTGTTTTTT
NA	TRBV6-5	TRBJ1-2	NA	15	CASSLKWGSFYGYTF	TGTGCCAGCAGCCTTAAGTGGGGGAGCTTCTATGGCTACACCTTC
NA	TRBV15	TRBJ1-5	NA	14	CATSRDSSNQPQHF	TGTGCCACCAGCAGAGACAGTAGCAATCAGCCCCAGCATTTT
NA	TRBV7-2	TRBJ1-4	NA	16	CASSQGVGTTNEKLFF	TGTGCCAGCAGCCAAGGCGTGGGGACAACTAATGAAAAACTGTTTTTT
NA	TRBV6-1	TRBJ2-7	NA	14	CAIPRRDTAYEQYF	TGTGCCATACCCCGGAGGGACACCGCCTACGAGCAGTACTTC
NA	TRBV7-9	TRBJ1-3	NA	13	CASSGGTGNTIYF	TGTGCCAGTTCCGGAGGGACTGGAAACACCATATATTTT